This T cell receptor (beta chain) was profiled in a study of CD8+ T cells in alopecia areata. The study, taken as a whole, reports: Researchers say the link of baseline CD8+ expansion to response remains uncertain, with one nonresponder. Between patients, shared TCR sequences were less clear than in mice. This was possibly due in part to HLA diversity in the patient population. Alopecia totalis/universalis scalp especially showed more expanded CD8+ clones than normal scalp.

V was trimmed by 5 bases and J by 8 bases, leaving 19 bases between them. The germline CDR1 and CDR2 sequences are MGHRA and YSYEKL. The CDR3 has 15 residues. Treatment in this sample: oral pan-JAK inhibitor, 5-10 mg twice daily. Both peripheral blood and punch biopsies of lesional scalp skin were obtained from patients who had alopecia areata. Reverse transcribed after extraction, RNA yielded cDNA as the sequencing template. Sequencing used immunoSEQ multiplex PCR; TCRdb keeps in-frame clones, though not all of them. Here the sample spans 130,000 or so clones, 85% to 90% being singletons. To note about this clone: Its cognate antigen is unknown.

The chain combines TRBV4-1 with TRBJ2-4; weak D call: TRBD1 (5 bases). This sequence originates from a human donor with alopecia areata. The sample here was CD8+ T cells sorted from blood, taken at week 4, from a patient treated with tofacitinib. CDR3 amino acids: CASSRQFRKGDIQYF. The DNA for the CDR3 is TGCGCCAGCAGCAGACAGTTTCGAAAGGGCGACATTCAGTACTTC.